Listed below are T cell receptor beta chains from one sample, sequenced in a study of CD8 T cells in ankylosing spondylitis. TCRdb recomputed calls from the 5' RACE reads with MiXCR, one row per CDR3 protein. The data show 310,000 or so distinct CDR3 sequences, around 19% seen once. Material: blood, either unsorted or a sorted T cell fraction (not recorded which). The origin of the receptors is a male donor with ankylosing spondylitis or in good health (not recorded which). The conserved cysteine and the conserved F or W are not part of the CDR3 here. Clone size is given for some rows only: seen once, a few or many times, or a class if the clone is expanded.

many	TRBV5-1	18	TRBJ2-2	ASRSDRGFHSGTSAGELF
.	TRBV24-1	15	TRBJ2-1	ATSDFASGGVYNEQF
few	TRBV5-5	13	TRBJ1-1	ASSRIAGQKAEAF
.	TRBV24-1	11	TRBJ2-1	ATSGTGHGEQF
.	TRBV7-9	14	TRBJ2-1	ASSLGRLVSWDEQF
.	TRBV14	15	TRBJ2-1	ASSQDNAGGPDNEQF
.	TRBV18	9	TRBJ2-5	ASSPIETQY
once	TRBV2	14	TRBJ2-5	ASSGGTRGGEETQY
few	TRBV28	13	TRBJ2-4	ATLGALGAKNIQY
many	TRBV12-3/TRBV12-4	12	TRBJ2-3	ASSRRTSADTQY
few	TRBV5-1	13	TRBJ2-1	ASSLAVGTYNEQF
few	TRBV12-3/TRBV12-4	12	TRBJ1-1	ASSRDGRNTEAF
.	TRBV12-3/TRBV12-4	11	TRBJ1-2	ASSLGDRVGYT
.	TRBV7-9	11	TRBJ2-1	ASSLVSLGEQF
many	TRBV12-3/TRBV12-4	11	TRBJ2-1	ASSPGTNNEQF
.	TRBV3-1	13	TRBJ2-3	ASSQAPITTDTQY
.	TRBV27	13	TRBJ1-5	ASSLRQGLNQPQH
many	TRBV7-8	11	TRBJ2-3	ASSLGVTDTQY
.	TRBV7-9	15	TRBJ2-2	ASSRTRTDKNTGELF
many	TRBV20-1	12	TRBJ2-3	SAMTSRDTDTQY
.	TRBV5-4	14	TRBJ1-1	ASSLKRGLGNTEAF
.	TRBV20-1	14	TRBJ1-5	SARAGGERRNQPQH
.	TRBV12-3/TRBV12-4	12	TRBJ1-5	ASSFGQGIQPQH
.	TRBV28	11	TRBJ1-2	ASTGDSIKGYT
.	TRBV29-1	11	TRBJ1-5	SVGRGPDQPQH
many	TRBV10-3	13	TRBJ1-1	AISESASLNTEAF
many	TRBV7-2	12	TRBJ2-2	ASSPGLNTGELF
few	TRBV4-1	14	TRBJ2-3	ASSQAAGLTTDTQY
few	TRBV6-1	16	TRBJ2-1	ASRAWTSGRAYYNEQF
.	TRBV2	14	TRBJ2-5	ASRPPGLAARETQY
few	TRBV29-1	14	TRBJ2-3	SVLWDRGPHTDTQY
many	TRBV29-1	14	TRBJ2-1	SVEGGLAGAYNEQF
.	TRBV5-1	13	TRBJ1-1	ASSLTGGRNTEAF
few	TRBV4-1	12	TRBJ2-2	ASSQQRMPGELF
many	TRBV20-1	10	TRBJ1-2	SARTGRYGYT
.	TRBV5-1	12	TRBJ1-1	ASSLTPPDREVF
few	TRBV6-5	15	TRBJ2-1	ASSYSGDRTFYNEQF
.	TRBV20-1	11	TRBJ2-1	SGGGSSYNEQF
many	TRBV5-6	9	TRBJ1-1	ASSSNTEAF
few	TRBV20-1	13	TRBJ2-3	SAARGGPSTDTQY
.	TRBV20-1	11	TRBJ2-5	SAREGPQETQY
.	TRBV12-3/TRBV12-4	13	TRBJ2-5	ASTVTGRGQETQY
many	TRBV6-2/TRBV6-3	14	TRBJ1-5	ASSNTPKGPGQPQH
once	TRBV4-2	12	TRBJ2-3	ASSDGQFTDTQY
many	TRBV9	14	TRBJ2-3	ASGQFGLASTDTQY
.	TRBV15	13	TRBJ1-2	ATSRDYGQARGYT
many	TRBV20-1	12	TRBJ2-1	SARGLAGVSEQF
.	TRBV5-1	14	TRBJ1-6	ASSLGGRGSGSPLH
few	TRBV29-1	13	TRBJ2-1	SVGDGRGSYNEQF
few	TRBV7-2	14	TRBJ2-1	ASSPGAGGRGHEQF
.	TRBV5-1	11	TRBJ1-4	ASSLGHDEKLF
few	TRBV5-1	12	TRBJ1-6	ASSRDGDNSPLH
.	TRBV10-3	11	TRBJ2-2	AISENRDRELF
.	TRBV20-1	11	TRBJ2-1	SKRQGLGNEQF
.	TRBV15	12	TRBJ1-5	ATSGTGGVQPQH